These 31 T cell receptor beta chains share one sample of origin, sequenced in a study of blood T cell repertoires in COVID-19. Here immunoSEQ multiplex PCR was the method, and the copy in TCRdb shows in-frame clones only, minus some. The sample lists some 150,000 clones; approximately 90% were seen once. The sample consisted of peripheral blood. The receptors shown here come from a woman aged 60-75 years with active or convalescent COVID-19.

This chain connects TRBV6-2 or TRBV6-3 to TRBJ2-2, with D possibly being TRBD1 (6 bases). Trimming removed 6 bases at V and 3 bases at J, with 8 bases between. The CDR3 runs to 13 residues. Germline CDR1 is MNHEY and CDR2 is SVGEGT. The CDR3 coding sequence is TGTGCCAGCAGCCCAGGGGACACCGGGGAGCTGTTTTTT. Encoded protein: CASSPGDTGELFF.

The gene calls are TRBV10-3 and TRBJ2-2, with D possibly TRBD1 on 6 matching bases. The CDR3 runs 15 residues. V lost 6 bases and J 3 bases, leaving 14 bases between the germline ends. The germline CDR1 and CDR2 sequences are ENHRY and SYGVKD. In nucleotides, the CDR3 is TGTGCCATCAGCCCCATGGACAGTTACACCGGGGAGCTGTTTTTT. It codes for CAISPMDSYTGELFF.

The chain employs TRBV5-4 and TRBJ2-1; 10 nucleotides line up with TRBD1. The CDR3 sequence is 15 residues long. With V trimmed by 7 bases and J by 6 bases, 10 bases remained unmatched. Germline CDR1 is SGHNT and CDR2 is YYREEE (reference sequence). CDR3 bases: TGTGCCAGCGGAAATACGGGACAGGGGACCAATGAGCAGTTCTTC. Translating gives CASGNTGQGTNEQFF. Based on the CDR3 plus reference TRBV5-4 and TRBJ2-1, the full variable domain is ETGVTQSPTHLIKTRGQQVTLRCSSQSGHNTVSWYQQALGQGPQFIFQYYREEENGRGNFPPRFSGLQFPNYSSELNVNALELDDSALYLCASGNTGQGTNEQFFGPGTRLTVL.

The chain has TRBV5-6 and TRBJ2-1; 8 bases fit TRBD1. From germline, CDR1 is SGHDT and CDR2 YYEEEE. V lost 4 bases and J lost 7; bases outside the gene matches: 10. This CDR3 is 15 amino acids long. The chain's CDR3 is CASSPVDRDSNEQFF. The CDR3 bases are TGTGCCAGCAGCCCCGTGGACAGGGATAGTAATGAGCAGTTCTTC. Combining the CDR3 with reference TRBV5-6 and TRBJ2-1 gives the whole variable domain DAGVTQSPTHLIKTRGQQVTLRCSPKSGHDTVSWYQQALGQGPQFIFQYYEEEERQRGNFPDRFSGHQFPNYSSELNVNALLLGDSALYLCASSPVDRDSNEQFFGPGTRLTVL.

J is TRBJ2-1 and V is TRBV5-1; a weak D match, TRBD1 (6 bases). Germline V gives CDR1 SGHRS, CDR2 YFSETQ. V lost 2 bases to trimming and J lost 2 bases, with 11 bases between them. CDR3 length: 15 amino acids. For the CDR3, the DNA is TGCGCCAGCAGCTTAAGACAGGACGCCTACAATGAGCAGTTCTTC. Its translation: CASSLRQDAYNEQFF. Complete variable domain (other parts from reference TRBV5-1 and TRBJ2-1): KAGVTQTPRYLIKTRGQQVTLSCSPISGHRSVSWYQQTPGQGLQFLFEYFSETQRNKGNFPGRFSGRQFSNSRSEMNVSTLELGDSALYLCASSLRQDAYNEQFFGPGTRLTVL.

In DNA form, the CDR3 reads TGCGCCAGCAGCCAAGGTGGGGGGGCTCGCTATGGCTACACCTTC. Its protein product is CASSQGGGARYGYTF. This chain uses TRBV4-3 with TRBJ1-2; tentatively, D is TRBD1 (6 bases). The CDR3 has 15 amino acids. Trimming removed 1 base at V and 4 bases at J, with 13 bases between. Germline CDR1 reads LGHNA; CDR2 reads YSLEER.

In this sample, this clone turned up once. V is TRBV18 and J is TRBJ1-2; D is perhaps TRBD1 (5 bases). The germline V and J ends were trimmed by 6 bases and 8 bases, with 22 bases remaining between them. Looked up from germline, CDR1 is KGHSH and CDR2 is LQKENI. CDR3 length equals 15 residues. The DNA of the CDR3 is TGTGCCAGCTCGCCAACGGGACTCACGGAAGGGGGCTACACCTTC. It translates to CASSPTGLTEGGYTF.

The gene calls are TRBV4-3 and TRBJ2-3; 7 positions match TRBD2. The V gene end was trimmed by 0 bases and the J gene end by 2 bases; junction bases not matched to a gene: 2. Looked up from germline, CDR1 is LGHNA and CDR2 is YSLEER. The CDR3 contains 15 residues. The CDR3 loop is CASSQEGLSTDTQYF. The CDR3 DNA sequence: TGCGCCAGCAGCCAAGAGGGACTATCCACAGATACGCAGTATTTT.

The chain couples TRBV15 to TRBJ2-7; 7 bases agree with TRBD1. The V gene's germline CDR1 is LNHNV and CDR2 YYDKDF (reference sequence). The length of the CDR3 is 15 residues. V shed 5 bases, J shed 2 bases, and the junction held 9 bases outside the gene matches. The DNA for the CDR3 is TGTGCCACCAGCGGGGACAGCATTGATCCCTACGAGCAGTACTTC. It is translated as CATSGDSIDPYEQYF.

This clone was observed once. The chain recombines TRBV7-2 with TRBJ2-5; the D gene is possibly TRBD1 (5 bases). This CDR3 is 15 amino acids long. V shed 2 bases and J shed 5 bases, with 15 bases lying between them. The germline V gene has CDR1 SGHTA and CDR2 FQGNSA. In DNA, the CDR3 is TGTGCCAGCAGCTTATCCAGGGCCGCTCAGGAGACCCAGTACTTC. Its translation: CASSLSRAAQETQYF.

This chain joins TRBV5-1 and TRBJ2-1; D may be TRBD2 (6 bases). CDR3 size: 15 residues. V lost 4 bases and J lost 8, with 19 bases in between. The germline V gene encodes CDR1 SGHRS and CDR2 YFSETQ. The CDR3: CASSLGGEIWDEQFF. CDR3 DNA sequence: TGCGCCAGCAGCCTCGGCGGGGAGATCTGGGATGAGCAGTTCTTC.

In DNA, the CDR3 is TGTGCCAGCAGCCCGACCCAGGGGGCTCGGTTGAACTATGGCTACACCTTC. It codes for CASSPTQGARLNYGYTF. The rearrangement links TRBV7-2 to TRBJ1-2, with TRBD1 matching over 8 bases. The germline gives CDR1 SGHTA, CDR2 FQGNSA. The CDR3 extends over 17 amino acids. Trimming took 5 bases from V and 2 from J; bases not matched to a gene: 13.

The chain couples TRBV7-2 to TRBJ1-4, with 7 bases identical to TRBD1. Trimming cost V 5 bases and J 8 bases; bases outside gene matches: 11. CDR3 size: 15 residues. CDR1 and CDR2 (germline): SGHTA, FQGNSA. CDR3 in amino acids: CASSPMSGGREKLFF. CDR3 DNA: TGTGCCAGCAGCCCCATGTCAGGGGGTAGAGAAAAACTGTTTTTT.

J is TRBJ1-2 and V is TRBV2, with 8 nucleotides matching TRBD1. Germline V gene sequence: CDR1 SNHLY, CDR2 FYNNEI. There are 16 residues in the CDR3. The J segment lost 7 bases and the V segment lost 0 bases, leaving 10 bases of the junction unmatched. The CDR3 coding sequence is TGTGCCAGCAGTGAAGCGCCCCAAGTACAGGGGGTTGGCTACACCTTC. Amino acid sequence: CASSEAPQVQGVGYTF.

The V call is TRBV5-1, the J call TRBJ2-7, with 13 bases lining up with TRBD2. V was pared by 2 bases and J by 7 bases, with 3 bases of the junction left unmatched. This CDR3 region has 14 residues. CDR1 is SGHRS, CDR2 YFSETQ, per germline. The CDR3 is CASSFRTSGGEQYF. In DNA form, the CDR3 reads TGCGCCAGCAGCTTTAGGACTAGCGGGGGTGAGCAGTACTTC. The full variable domain, rest sourced from reference TRBV5-1 and TRBJ2-7, is KAGVTQTPRYLIKTRGQQVTLSCSPISGHRSVSWYQQTPGQGLQFLFEYFSETQRNKGNFPGRFSGRQFSNSRSEMNVSTLELGDSALYLCASSFRTSGGEQYFGPGTRLTVT.

The rearrangement links TRBV28 to TRBJ2-5; perhaps TRBD1 as D (5 bases). There are 15 residues in the CDR3. From germline, CDR1 is MDHEN and CDR2 SYDVKM. The V end lost 5 bases, the J end lost 1 base, and 14 bases lay between the germline ends. This CDR3 reads CASSQATAFQETQYF. As DNA, the CDR3 is TGTGCCAGCAGTCAAGCGACAGCCTTCCAAGAGACCCAGTACTTC.

This chain connects TRBV6-5 to TRBJ1-6; 10 nucleotides match TRBD1. The CDR3 loop spans 16 amino acids. With 0 bases clipped from V and 11 bases from J, the junction kept 7 bases outside the gene matches. CDR1 MNHEY and CDR2 SVGAGI come from the germline V gene. The CDR3 region has the DNA TGTGCCAGCAGTTACTCCGAAGGGACAGGGGTTACACCCCTCCACTTT. It yields the protein CASSYSEGTGVTPLHF.

This chain connects TRBV5-6 to TRBJ2-1; weak D call: TRBD2 (7 bases). V dropped 5 bases and J dropped 4 bases, with 25 bases sitting between them. From germline, CDR1 is SGHDT and CDR2 YYEEEE. The CDR3 runs 18 residues. CDR3 residues: CASRESGGRGALYNEQFF. Here the CDR3 DNA reads TGTGCCAGCAGGGAATCGGGGGGCCGCGGGGCTTTGTACAATGAGCAGTTCTTC.

The V call is TRBV12-3 or TRBV12-4, the J call TRBJ1-4; D possibly corresponds to TRBD1 (6 bases). Trimming took 2 bases from V and 8 from J, leaving 9 bases between them. The CDR3 consists of 13 residues. The CDR3 nucleotides are TGTGCCAGCAGTTTATCAGGGGAAGAAAAACTGTTTTTT. Translating it yields CASSLSGEEKLFF.

In DNA form, the CDR3 reads TGTGCCATCAGTCAGGGGGCGAACCGAAACACCATATATTTT. This gives the protein CAISQGANRNTIYF. This rearrangement joins TRBV10-3 to TRBJ1-3; 8 positions match TRBD1. V lost 5 bases, J lost 5 bases, and 5 bases stayed unmatched. This CDR3 region has 14 residues. In germline, CDR1 is ENHRY, CDR2 SYGVKD.

The chain couples TRBV6-2 or TRBV6-3 to TRBJ2-5; D may be TRBD1 (6 bases). Trimming removed 6 bases at V and 5 bases at J, with 16 bases between. The CDR3 sequence is 14 residues long. The germline gives CDR1 MNHEY, CDR2 SVGEGT. The CDR3: CASSNPLGAETQYF. DNA of the CDR3: TGTGCCAGCAGCAACCCCCTGGGGGCGGAGACCCAGTACTTC.

The chain joins TRBV5-6 to TRBJ2-2; tentatively, D is TRBD2 (6 bases). The V gene lost 3 bases and the J gene lost 13 bases, with 16 bases spanning the gap. The CDR3 runs 13 residues. The germline CDR1 and CDR2 sequences are SGHDT and YYEEEE. In DNA form, the CDR3 reads TGTGCCAGCAGCTGGGGGGTTGGTGGCGGGCTGTTTTTT. This sequence encodes CASSWGVGGGLFF.

The V gene is TRBV19, the J gene TRBJ1-5; the match to TRBD1 covers 7 bases. Looked up from germline, CDR1 is LNHDA and CDR2 is SQIVND (reference sequence). CDR3 length equals 14 residues. The V and J ends lost 10 bases and 5 bases, in that order; junction bases with no gene match: 11. The CDR3 DNA reads TGTGCCACCAAACAGGGGATGGGGGATCAGCCCCAGCATTTT. Amino acid sequence: CATKQGMGDQPQHF.

J is TRBJ1-2 and V is TRBV29-1; 7 positions agree with TRBD1. CDR3 length equals 12 residues. J was trimmed by 5 bases and V by 4 bases; bases with no gene match: 4. Germline V lookup: CDR1 SQVTM, CDR2 ANQGSEA. CDR3 residues: CSVGGQAYGYTF. In DNA form, the CDR3 reads TGCAGCGTTGGCGGACAGGCATATGGCTACACCTTC.

The V call is TRBV6-4, the J call TRBJ1-2; TRBD1 matches at 10 bases. Trimming cost V 5 bases and J 2 bases; bases outside gene matches: 5. This CDR3 has 15 amino acids. Germline CDR1 is MRHNA and CDR2 is SNTAGT. This CDR3 is CASSLGQGENYGYTF. As DNA, the CDR3 is TGTGCCAGCAGTTTAGGACAGGGGGAGAACTATGGCTACACCTTC.

This chain connects TRBV3-1 (or the pseudogene TRBV3-2) to TRBJ2-2; 9 bases line up with TRBD1. V lost 4 bases and J lost 3; bases outside the gene matches: 6. CDR1 and CDR2 from the germline V gene are LGHDT and YNNKEL (reference sequence). This CDR3 is 16 amino acids long. The CDR3 is CASSLRQGVYTGELFF. CDR3 in DNA: TGTGCCAGCAGCCTTCGACAGGGGGTATACACCGGGGAGCTGTTTTTT.

The rearrangement joins TRBV19 to TRBJ2-1, with 9 bases fitting TRBD1. There are 16 residues in the CDR3. Germline V gives CDR1 LNHDA, CDR2 SQIVND (reference sequence). V lost 3 bases to trimming and J lost 4 bases; unmatched junction nucleotides: 7. CDR3 nucleotide sequence: TGTGCCAGTAGTATCGCCGGGACAGGGCCTTACAATGAGCAGTTCTTC. Amino acid sequence: CASSIAGTGPYNEQFF.

CDR3 in DNA: TGTGCCAGCAGCTTAGAAATGGGGACAGGGAAAAACTATGGCTACACCTTC. This codes for CASSLEMGTGKNYGYTF. The chain couples TRBV11-2 to TRBJ1-2; TRBD1 matches at 9 bases. The junction had 7 bases not matched to a gene; V was cut back by 0 bases and J by 2 bases. CDR1 is SGHAT, CDR2 FQNNGV, per germline. The CDR3 runs to 17 residues.

The rearrangement links TRBV18 to TRBJ1-1, with D possibly matching TRBD1 (6 bases). There are 14 residues in the CDR3. Germline CDR1 KGHSH, CDR2 LQKENI. The V gene lost 4 bases and the J gene lost 0 bases, with 9 bases spanning the gap. CDR3 nucleotides: TGTGCCAGCTCACAGGGACAAATGAACACTGAAGCTTTCTTT. Its protein is CASSQGQMNTEAFF.

This rearrangement joins TRBV9 to TRBJ2-5, with 7 bases identical to TRBD2. Germline values: CDR1 SGDLS, CDR2 YYNGEE. V shed 4 bases and J 0 bases; nucleotides not matched to a gene: 15. The CDR3 is 18 amino acids. The CDR3 DNA reads as TGTGCCAGCAGCCGGGGGACTACCTACGTGGGGTACCAAGAGACCCAGTACTTC. Its protein product is CASSRGTTYVGYQETQYF.

The V gene is TRBV5-1, the J gene TRBJ2-5; D not resolved. The CDR3 has 11 residues. The germline V and J ends were trimmed by 4 bases and 2 bases, with 3 bases remaining between them. From germline, CDR1 is SGHRS and CDR2 YFSETQ. The CDR3 here is CASSLQETQYF. The CDR3 region has the DNA TGCGCCAGCAGCCTACAAGAGACCCAGTACTTC.